One sample yielded the 13 T cell receptor beta chains listed below, sequenced in a study of cytomegalovirus exposure and HLA in healthy donors. The assay was immunoSEQ multiplex PCR, and TCRdb's table has in-frame clones only and misses some. Among more than 300,000 clones listed, just over 85% were seen once. Input material: PBMCs. The receptors derive from a woman aged 18-29 years in good health and CMV-seronegative.

The V call is TRBV5-6, the J call TRBJ1-5; no clear D gene. V was pared by 0 bases and J by 5 bases, with 6 bases between. Germline assignment: CDR1 SGHDT and CDR2 YYEEEE. This CDR3 has 13 residues. The chain's CDR3 is CASSLGPYQPQHF. The CDR3 nucleotides read TGTGCCAGCAGCTTGGGTCCGTATCAGCCCCAGCATTTT.

The rearrangement links TRBV6-5 to TRBJ2-7; tentative D call: TRBD2 (6 bases). V was clipped by 9 bases and J by 0 bases, with 18 bases between them. The germline V gene encodes CDR1 MNHEY and CDR2 SVGAGI. The CDR3 runs to 15 residues. The CDR3 DNA sequence: TGTGCCAGTCGGGCGGGCGGGGCTAACTCCTACGAGCAGTACTTC. Protein sequence: CASRAGGANSYEQYF.

This clone has more than one count but fewer than ten. V usage is TRBV5-1 and J usage is TRBJ1-4, with D tentatively TRBD1 (6 bases). Trimming cost V 3 bases and J 6 bases, with 12 bases left between them. This CDR3 is built from 14 residues. CDR1 SGHRS and CDR2 YFSETQ come from the germline V gene. Here the CDR3 DNA reads TGCGCCAGCAGCTCGGACAGCACCGATGAAAAACTGTTTTTT. Its translation: CASSSDSTDEKLFF.

This clone was seen a few times. V is TRBV2 and J is TRBJ1-2; 11 bases align to TRBD1. Germline V lookup: CDR1 SNHLY, CDR2 FYNNEI. The CDR3 consists of 16 residues. V was clipped by 4 bases and J by 4 bases; unmatched bases: 8. The CDR3 reads CASSAMGTGGIYGYTF. In DNA, the CDR3 is TGTGCCAGCAGTGCAATGGGGACAGGGGGGATCTATGGCTACACCTTC.

The chain couples TRBV5-6 to TRBJ2-6; 10 nucleotides match TRBD1. The length of the CDR3 is 17 residues. V was clipped by 4 bases and J by 2 bases; unmatched bases: 6. Germline values: CDR1 SGHDT, CDR2 YYEEEE. In DNA form, the CDR3 reads TGTGCCAGCAGCCCACGACAGGGGGCAGCTGGGGCCAACGTCCTGACTTTC. Translation: CASSPRQGAAGANVLTF.

The chain is built from TRBV6-1 and TRBJ2-7; 8 positions agree with TRBD2. Trimming at V came to 7 bases and at J to 2 bases, leaving 10 bases not matched to a gene. From germline, CDR1 is MNHNS and CDR2 SASEGT. The CDR3 length is 15 residues. For the CDR3, the DNA is TGTGCCAGCACCGTAGCGGGAAACCTGGCCTACGAGCAGTACTTC. Amino acid sequence: CASTVAGNLAYEQYF.

This chain uses TRBV28 with TRBJ1-6; D remains ambiguous. Trimming removed 8 bases at V and 10 bases at J, with 15 bases between. Germline assignment: CDR1 MDHEN and CDR2 SYDVKM. The CDR3 totals 13 residues. CDR3 amino acids: CASFQRGRSPLHF. CDR3 nucleotides: TGTGCCAGCTTTCAGCGGGGTCGGTCACCCCTCCACTTT.

V is TRBV28 and J is TRBJ2-7; D may be TRBD1 (6 bases). Trimming removed 6 bases at V and 4 bases at J, with 13 bases between. The CDR3 is 13 amino acids. Germline V CDR1 and CDR2: MDHEN, SYDVKM. CDR3 loop: CASSYDRFYEQYF. The CDR3 nucleotides read TGTGCCAGCAGCTATGACAGGTTTTACGAGCAGTACTTC.

This sequence joins TRBV28 and TRBJ1-1; perhaps TRBD1 as D (5 bases). The CDR3 consists of 14 residues. Trimming shortened V by 6 bases and J by 4 bases, and 15 bases separated the two germline ends. The germline V gene has CDR1 MDHEN and CDR2 SYDVKM. CDR3 DNA sequence: TGTGCCAGCAGGACCCCAGGGCCCCCCACTGAAGCTTTCTTT. Translated, it gives CASRTPGPPTEAFF. The full variable domain, rest sourced from reference TRBV28 and TRBJ1-1, is DVKVTQSSRYLVKRTGEKVFLECVQDMDHENMFWYRQDPGLGLRLIYFSYDVKMKEKGDIPEGYSVSREKKERFSLILESASTNQTSMYLCASRTPGPPTEAFFGQGTRLTVV.

This sequence joins TRBV30 and TRBJ2-5; 11 positions agree with TRBD2. The V and J ends lost 4 bases and 5 bases, in that order; junction bases with no gene match: 0. The CDR3 is made up of 12 amino acids. CDR1 and CDR2 (germline): GTSNPN, SVGIG (reference sequence). CDR3 sequence: CAWTSGGETQYF. DNA of the CDR3: TGTGCCTGGACTAGCGGGGGGGAGACCCAGTACTTC.

J is TRBJ2-2 and V is TRBV19, with 11 bases identical to TRBD2. The CDR3 runs 17 residues. From germline, CDR1 is LNHDA and CDR2 SQIVND (reference sequence). Germline trimming cut 2 bases from V and 4 bases from J; bases unmatched to any gene: 6. The CDR3 sequence: CASSIIAGGPITGELFF. CDR3 DNA: TGTGCCAGTAGTATAATAGCGGGAGGGCCGATCACCGGGGAGCTGTTTTTT.

The genes are TRBV9 and TRBJ2-3; 9 positions match TRBD1. Looked up from germline, CDR1 is SGDLS and CDR2 is YYNGEE. V gave up 4 bases and J gave up 4 bases; unmatched junction bases: 13. CDR3 length: 17 residues. DNA for the CDR3: TGTGCCAGCAGCCCCCACCCCGGGACAGGGTTATCAGATACGCAGTATTTT. Protein: CASSPHPGTGLSDTQYF.

This sequence joins TRBV27 and TRBJ2-7; 11 nucleotides match TRBD1. The CDR3 runs to 14 residues. Unmatched junction bases numbered 5, after V lost 6 bases and J lost 4 bases. Looked up from germline, CDR1 is MNHEY and CDR2 is SMNVEV (reference sequence). CDR3 loop: CASRFGQGAYEQYF. As DNA, the CDR3 is TGTGCCAGCAGATTCGGACAGGGGGCTTACGAGCAGTACTTC.